This TCR beta chain is from a study of cytomegalovirus exposure and HLA in healthy donors. Study-wide results and caveats: It was reportedly the case that the classifier diagnosed cytomegalovirus status with high specificity and sensitivity.

The V end was cut by 4 bases, the J end by 8 bases, with 11 bases between. There are 12 residues in the CDR3. CDR1 is SQVTM and CDR2 is ANQGSEA in the germline V gene. This clone has just a few counts. Its cognate antigen is unknown. PCR employed 60 Vbeta and 13 Jbeta primers. Assay used: immunoSEQ multiplex PCR; TCRdb lists only in-frame clones, some missing. The table lists 100,000 to 150,000 clones, roughly two thirds of them singletons. Material: PBMCs. The source of this sequence is a man aged 25 to 40 in good health and CMV-seropositive. This rearrangement joins TRBV29-1 to TRBJ1-4; TRBD1 might be the D (5 bases). The CDR3 nucleotides are TGCAGCGTTGCAGGGTTAGGCGAAAAACTGTTTTTT. Amino acid sequence: CSVAGLGEKLFF. The full variable domain, in which reference TRBV29-1 and TRBJ1-4 provide the parts outside the CDR3, is SAVISQKPSRDICQRGTSLTIQCQVDSQVTMMFWYRQQPGQSLTLIATANQGSEATYESGFVIDKFPISRPNLTFSTLTVSNMSPEDSSIYLCSVAGLGEKLFFGSGTQLSVL.